The 13 T cell receptor beta chains reported below all come from one sample, sequenced in a study of OX40 agonist ivuxolimab in advanced cancers. The receptor library was made with the immunoSEQ multiplex PCR assay. Held by TCRdb, this immuneACCESS table contains in-frame sequences only and omits some clones. Under half of the omission traces to an unresolved V gene where checked; the cause of the rest is unknown. The sample table records roughly 59,000 clones; about 92% of these occur just once. The top ten clonotypes cover over 10% of the sample. The input for sequencing was CD4+ or CD8+ T cells sorted from blood, taken in a trial of the OX40 agonist ivuxolimab. These receptor sequences come from an adult with an advanced solid tumor such as melanoma, head and neck, liver or kidney cancer.

The V call is TRBV7-9, the J call TRBJ2-5; D is possibly TRBD2 (5 bases). Germline V gives CDR1 SEHNR, CDR2 FQNEAQ (reference sequence). The CDR3 loop spans 14 amino acids. V was cut by 7 bases and J by 0 bases, with 12 bases left in between. The CDR3 loop is CASKRGLDQETQYF. The CDR3 bases are TGTGCCAGCAAGCGCGGACTGGACCAAGAGACCCAGTACTTC.

The chain has TRBV7-9 and TRBJ1-1; D gene ambiguous. The CDR3 runs 16 residues. Trimming left V 3 bases short and J 0 bases short, with 14 bases between. Germline-derived CDR1 and CDR2 are SEHNR and FQNEAQ (reference sequence). The CDR3 is CASSFGIQAMNTEAFF. Here the CDR3 DNA reads TGTGCCAGCAGCTTCGGAATCCAGGCGATGAACACTGAAGCTTTCTTT. The complete variable domain, with remaining parts taken from reference TRBV7-9 and TRBJ1-1, reads DTGVSQNPRHKITKRGQNVTFRCDPISEHNRLYWYRQTLGQGPEFLTYFQNEAQLEKSRLLSDRFSAERPKGSFSTLEIQRTEQGDSAMYLCASSFGIQAMNTEAFFGQGTRLTVV.

The chain recombines TRBV27 with TRBJ2-3, with TRBD2 matching over 7 bases. Germline trimming cut 2 bases from V and 6 bases from J; bases unmatched to any gene: 5. This CDR3 spans 14 amino acids. Germline values: CDR1 MNHEY, CDR2 SMNVEV (reference sequence). The DNA for the CDR3 is TGTGCCAGCAGTTTAATGGGACTACCGGATACGCAGTATTTT. It yields the protein CASSLMGLPDTQYF.

V and J are TRBV4-2 and TRBJ2-7; no clear D gene. This CDR3 has 14 residues. The germline V gene has CDR1 LGHNA and CDR2 YNFKEQ. Trimming stripped 1 base from V and 0 bases from J, with 7 bases between. CDR3 residues: CASSQAGISYEQYF. As DNA, the CDR3 is TGTGCCAGCAGCCAAGCGGGTATCTCCTACGAGCAGTACTTC.

V usage is TRBV18 and J usage is TRBJ2-1; 8 nucleotides match TRBD2. Unmatched junction bases numbered 10, after V lost 6 bases and J lost 6 bases. CDR3 length: 15 residues. CDR1 and CDR2 (germline): KGHSH, LQKENI. This CDR3 reads CASSSTGTRGNEQFF. CDR3 DNA: TGTGCCAGCTCGTCAACCGGGACTAGGGGCAATGAGCAGTTCTTC.

The J gene is TRBJ2-5, the V gene TRBV12-5, with 7 bases that match TRBD1. V lost 3 bases and J lost 2; bases outside the gene matches: 9. Germline V gene lookup returns CDR1 LGHNT and CDR2 FRNRAP. The CDR3 covers 16 residues. CDR3 sequence: CASGFTRDRPQETQYF. CDR3 nucleotide sequence: TGTGCTAGTGGTTTCACCCGGGACAGACCACAAGAGACCCAGTACTTC.

The rearrangement links TRBV7-9 to TRBJ1-1; no firm D call. The CDR3 consists of 12 residues. CDR1 is SEHNR and CDR2 is FQNEAQ in the germline V gene (reference sequence). The V end was cut by 1 base, the J end by 7 bases, with 7 bases between. The CDR3 loop reads CASSLEPGEAFF. The DNA of the CDR3 is TGTGCCAGCAGCTTAGAGCCGGGTGAAGCTTTCTTT. The variable domain in full, with the rest retrieved from reference TRBV7-9 and TRBJ1-1, is DTGVSQNPRHKITKRGQNVTFRCDPISEHNRLYWYRQTLGQGPEFLTYFQNEAQLEKSRLLSDRFSAERPKGSFSTLEIQRTEQGDSAMYLCASSLEPGEAFFGQGTRLTVV.

The chain has TRBV5-1 and TRBJ2-7; TRBD2 matches 8 bases. Germline loops: CDR1 SGHRS, CDR2 YFSETQ. With 7 bases clipped from V and 2 bases from J, the junction kept 11 bases outside the gene matches. The CDR3 extends over 15 amino acids. CDR3 sequence: CASASGTRPTYEQYF. CDR3 coding DNA: TGCGCCAGCGCCTCCGGGACTAGGCCGACCTACGAGCAGTACTTC.

This clone was found once. The rearrangement links TRBV5-1 to TRBJ2-3; the D call may be TRBD1 or TRBD2 (5 bases each). Germline CDR1 reads SGHRS; CDR2 reads YFSETQ. The V gene lost 4 bases and the J gene lost 1 base, with 16 bases spanning the gap. The length of the CDR3 is 16 residues. The CDR3 protein is CASSRRGVSGTDTQYF. As DNA, the CDR3 is TGCGCCAGCAGCCGTCGAGGGGTAAGCGGCACAGATACGCAGTATTTT.

The V gene is TRBV6-5, the J gene TRBJ1-1; a possible D gene is TRBD1 (5 bases). CDR1 is MNHEY and CDR2 is SVGAGI in the germline V gene. CDR3 size: 14 residues. V lost 6 bases and J 4 bases, leaving 15 bases between the germline ends. The CDR3 nucleotides read TGTGCCAGCAGGGAAAGCTCCAGGGCCACTGAAGCTTTCTTT. It translates to CASRESSRATEAFF.

This chain connects TRBV4-3 to TRBJ2-3; TRBD2 matches 12 bases. This CDR3 has 16 residues. V shed 0 bases, J shed 6 bases, and the junction held 4 bases outside the gene matches. The V gene's germline CDR1 is LGHNA and CDR2 YSLEER. The CDR3 here is CASSQERTSGMDTQYF. The DNA of the CDR3 is TGCGCCAGCAGCCAAGAAAGGACTAGCGGGATGGATACGCAGTATTTT.

The chain employs TRBV5-4 and TRBJ2-3, with D perhaps assigned TRBD1 or TRBD2 (6 bases each). Germline V CDR1 and CDR2: SGHNT, YYREEE (reference sequence). This CDR3 has 15 amino acids. V was shortened by 3 bases and J by 0 bases, with 11 bases between the two germline ends. For the CDR3, the DNA is TGTGCCAGCAGCTCGGGGGCGCTTAGCACAGATACGCAGTATTTT. The encoded protein is CASSSGALSTDTQYF.

This rearrangement joins TRBV7-9 to TRBJ2-1; 9 bases are a match to TRBD1. Trimming removed 2 bases from V and 0 bases from J; junction bases left unmatched: 2. The CDR3 is 16 amino acids. Per germline, CDR1 SEHNR and CDR2 FQNEAQ (reference sequence). The CDR3 spells CASSLRQGVSYNEQFF. The CDR3, as DNA: TGTGCCAGCAGCTTACGACAGGGGGTCTCCTACAATGAGCAGTTCTTC.